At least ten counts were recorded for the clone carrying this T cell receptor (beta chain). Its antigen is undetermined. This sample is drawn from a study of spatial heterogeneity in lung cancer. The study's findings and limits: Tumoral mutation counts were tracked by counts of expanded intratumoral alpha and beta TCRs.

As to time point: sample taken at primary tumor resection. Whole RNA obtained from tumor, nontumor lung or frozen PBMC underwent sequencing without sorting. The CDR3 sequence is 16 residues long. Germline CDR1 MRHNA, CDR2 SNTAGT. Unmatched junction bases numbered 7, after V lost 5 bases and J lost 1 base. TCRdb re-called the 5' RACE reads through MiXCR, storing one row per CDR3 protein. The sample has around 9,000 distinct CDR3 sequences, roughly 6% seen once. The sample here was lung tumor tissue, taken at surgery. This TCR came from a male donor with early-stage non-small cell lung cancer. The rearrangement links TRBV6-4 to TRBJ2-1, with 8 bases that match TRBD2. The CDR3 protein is CASSLLAAGSYNEQFF. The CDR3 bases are TGTGCCAGCAGTCTACTAGCGGCTGGTTCCTACAATGAGCAGTTCTTC.